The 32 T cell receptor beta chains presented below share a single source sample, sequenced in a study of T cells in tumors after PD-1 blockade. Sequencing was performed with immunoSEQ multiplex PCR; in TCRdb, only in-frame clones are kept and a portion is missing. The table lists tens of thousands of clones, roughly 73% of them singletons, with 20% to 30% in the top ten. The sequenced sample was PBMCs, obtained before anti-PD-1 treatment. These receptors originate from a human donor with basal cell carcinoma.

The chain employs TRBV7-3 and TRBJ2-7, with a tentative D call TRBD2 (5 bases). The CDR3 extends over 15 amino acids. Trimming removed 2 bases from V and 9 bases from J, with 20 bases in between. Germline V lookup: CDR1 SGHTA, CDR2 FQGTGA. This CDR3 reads CASSLARGPQFGQYF. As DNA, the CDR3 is TGTGCCAGCAGCTTAGCACGGGGTCCCCAATTTGGGCAGTACTTC. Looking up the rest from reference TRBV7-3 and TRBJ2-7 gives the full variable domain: GAGVSQTPSNKVTEKGKYVELRCDPISGHTALYWYRQSLGQGPEFLIYFQGTGAADDSGLPNDRFFAVRPEGSVSTLKIQRTERGDSAVYLCASSLARGPQFGQYFGPGTRLTVT.

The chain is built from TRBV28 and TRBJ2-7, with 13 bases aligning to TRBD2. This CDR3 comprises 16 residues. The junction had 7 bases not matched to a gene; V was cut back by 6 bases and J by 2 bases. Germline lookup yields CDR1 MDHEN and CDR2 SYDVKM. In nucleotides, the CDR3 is TGTGCCAGCAGCCCAGGACTAGCGGGAGTGACCTACGAGCAGTACTTC. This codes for CASSPGLAGVTYEQYF.

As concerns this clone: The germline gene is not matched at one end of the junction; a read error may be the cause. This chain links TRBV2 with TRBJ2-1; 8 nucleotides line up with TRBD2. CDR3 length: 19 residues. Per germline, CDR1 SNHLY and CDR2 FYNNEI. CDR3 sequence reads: CPSCHGGARAGSSYNEQFF. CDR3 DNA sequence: TGTCCCAGCTGTCACGGGGGGGCGCGGGCGGGGAGCTCCTACAATGAGCAGTTCTTC.

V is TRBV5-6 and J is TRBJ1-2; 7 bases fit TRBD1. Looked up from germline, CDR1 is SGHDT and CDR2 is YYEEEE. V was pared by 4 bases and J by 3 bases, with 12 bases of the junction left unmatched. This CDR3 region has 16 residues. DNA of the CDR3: TGTGCCAGCAGCATCTGGGCGACAGGGCCCGACTATGGCTACACCTTC. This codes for CASSIWATGPDYGYTF.

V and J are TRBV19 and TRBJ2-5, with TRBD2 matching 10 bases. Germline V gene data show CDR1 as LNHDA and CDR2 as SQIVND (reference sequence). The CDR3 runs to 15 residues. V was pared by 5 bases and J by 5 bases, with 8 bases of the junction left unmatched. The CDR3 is CASSFSVAGGETQYF. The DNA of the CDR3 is TGTGCCAGTAGTTTTTCCGTAGCGGGAGGCGAGACCCAGTACTTC.

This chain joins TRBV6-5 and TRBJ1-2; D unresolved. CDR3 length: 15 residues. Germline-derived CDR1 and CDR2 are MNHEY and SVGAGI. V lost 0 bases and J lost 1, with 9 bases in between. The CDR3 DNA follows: TGTGCCAGCAGTTACTCGGCGCGGAATAACTATGGCTACACCTTC. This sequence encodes CASSYSARNNYGYTF.

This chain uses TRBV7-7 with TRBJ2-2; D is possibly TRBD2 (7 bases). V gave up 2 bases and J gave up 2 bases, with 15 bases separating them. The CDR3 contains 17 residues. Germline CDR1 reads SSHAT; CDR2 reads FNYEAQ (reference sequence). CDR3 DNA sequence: TGTGCCAGCAGCTTAACCGGGGGGCCTTTTAACACCGGGGAGCTGTTTTTT. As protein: CASSLTGGPFNTGELFF.

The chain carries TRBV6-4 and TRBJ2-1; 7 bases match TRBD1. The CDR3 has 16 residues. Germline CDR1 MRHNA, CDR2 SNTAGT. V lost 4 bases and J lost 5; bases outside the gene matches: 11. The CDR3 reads CASSVFAGGSHNEQFF. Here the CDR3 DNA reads TGTGCCAGCAGTGTTTTTGCAGGGGGATCACACAATGAGCAGTTCTTC.

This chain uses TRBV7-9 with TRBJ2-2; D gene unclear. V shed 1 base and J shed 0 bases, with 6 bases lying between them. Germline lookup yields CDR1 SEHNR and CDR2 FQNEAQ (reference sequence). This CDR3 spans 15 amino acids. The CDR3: CASSLGEANTGELFF. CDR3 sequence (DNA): TGTGCCAGCAGCTTAGGGGAAGCGAACACCGGGGAGCTGTTTTTT.

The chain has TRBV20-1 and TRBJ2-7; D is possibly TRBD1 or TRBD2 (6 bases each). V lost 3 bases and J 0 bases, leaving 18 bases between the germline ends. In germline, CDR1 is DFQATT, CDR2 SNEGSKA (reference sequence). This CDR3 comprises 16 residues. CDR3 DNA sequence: TGCAGTGCTAGTGGGGGGCGGACGGCTAGCTCCTACGAGCAGTACTTC. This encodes CSASGGRTASSYEQYF.

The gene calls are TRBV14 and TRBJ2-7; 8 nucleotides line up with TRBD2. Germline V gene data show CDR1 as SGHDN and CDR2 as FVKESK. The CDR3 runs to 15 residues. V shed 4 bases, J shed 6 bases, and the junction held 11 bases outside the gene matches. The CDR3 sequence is CASSLLGTRRGEQYF. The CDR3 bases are TGTGCCAGCAGCCTGCTTGGGACTAGGAGAGGCGAGCAGTACTTC.

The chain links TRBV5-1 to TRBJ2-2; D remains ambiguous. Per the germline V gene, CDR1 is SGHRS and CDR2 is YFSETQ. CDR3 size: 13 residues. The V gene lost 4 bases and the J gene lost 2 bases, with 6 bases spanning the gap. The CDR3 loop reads CASSRANTGELFF. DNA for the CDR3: TGCGCCAGCAGCCGGGCTAACACCGGGGAGCTGTTTTTT. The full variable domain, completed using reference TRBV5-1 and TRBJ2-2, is KAGVTQTPRYLIKTRGQQVTLSCSPISGHRSVSWYQQTPGQGLQFLFEYFSETQRNKGNFPGRFSGRQFSNSRSEMNVSTLELGDSALYLCASSRANTGELFFGEGSRLTVL.

The CDR3 spells CASSQGPTGAFF. The CDR3 DNA sequence: TGTGCCAGCAGCCAGGGGCCGACGGGGGCTTTCTTT. The J gene is TRBJ1-1, the V gene TRBV11-1; D is possibly TRBD1 (6 bases). Germline CDR1 and CDR2: SGHAT and FQDESV (reference sequence). V was pared by 5 bases and J by 11 bases, with 15 bases between. CDR3 size: 12 residues.

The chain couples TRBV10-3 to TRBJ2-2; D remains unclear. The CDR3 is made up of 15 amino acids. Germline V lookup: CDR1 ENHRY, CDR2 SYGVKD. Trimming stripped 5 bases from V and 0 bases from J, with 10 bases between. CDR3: CAISKQNPNTGELFF. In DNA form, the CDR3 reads TGTGCCATCAGTAAACAGAACCCGAACACCGGGGAGCTGTTTTTT.

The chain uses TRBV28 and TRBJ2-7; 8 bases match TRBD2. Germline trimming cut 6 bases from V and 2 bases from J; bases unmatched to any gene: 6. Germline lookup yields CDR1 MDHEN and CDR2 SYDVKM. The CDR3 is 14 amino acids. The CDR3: CASSRGGAPYEQYF. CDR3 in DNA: TGTGCCAGCAGCCGGGGGGGCGCTCCCTACGAGCAGTACTTC.

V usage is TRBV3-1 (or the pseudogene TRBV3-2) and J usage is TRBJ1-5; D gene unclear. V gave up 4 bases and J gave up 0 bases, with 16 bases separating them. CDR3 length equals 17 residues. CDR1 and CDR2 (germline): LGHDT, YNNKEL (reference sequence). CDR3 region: CASSPGSVRHSNQPQHF. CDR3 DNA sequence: TGTGCCAGCAGCCCCGGTAGCGTCAGACATAGCAATCAGCCCCAGCATTTT.

CDR3 loop: CASSLTWGKQETQYF. In DNA, the CDR3 is TGTGCCAGCAGTTTAACCTGGGGGAAACAAGAGACCCAGTACTTC. The chain couples TRBV27 to TRBJ2-5; possibly TRBD1 or TRBD2 for D (5 bases each). The length of the CDR3 is 15 residues. With 2 bases removed from V and 2 bases from J, the gap between germline ends came to 12 bases. Germline CDR1 reads MNHEY; CDR2 reads SMNVEV (reference sequence).

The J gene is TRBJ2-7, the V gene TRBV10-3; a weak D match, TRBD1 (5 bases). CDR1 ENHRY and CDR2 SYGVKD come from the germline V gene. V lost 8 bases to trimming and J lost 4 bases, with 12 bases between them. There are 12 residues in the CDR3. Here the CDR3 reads CAIADQGYEQYF. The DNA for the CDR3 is TGTGCCATCGCAGATCAGGGTTACGAGCAGTACTTC.

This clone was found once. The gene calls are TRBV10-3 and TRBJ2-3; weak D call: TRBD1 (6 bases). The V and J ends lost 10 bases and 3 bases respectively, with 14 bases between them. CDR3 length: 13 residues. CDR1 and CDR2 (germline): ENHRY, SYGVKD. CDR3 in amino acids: CATTGKGTDTQYF. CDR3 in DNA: TGTGCCACCACAGGGAAGGGAACAGATACGCAGTATTTT.

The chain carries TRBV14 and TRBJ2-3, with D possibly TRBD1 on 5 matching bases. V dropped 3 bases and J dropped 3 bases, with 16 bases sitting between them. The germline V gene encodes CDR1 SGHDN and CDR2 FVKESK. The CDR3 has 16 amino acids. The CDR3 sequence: CASSQGPSVLTDTQYF. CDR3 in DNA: TGTGCCAGCAGCCAGGGGCCGTCCGTTTTGACAGATACGCAGTATTTT.

CDR3 in DNA: TGTGCCAGCAGCCAAGGGACAGGGGGATACAATGAGCAGTTCTTC. Translating it yields CASSQGTGGYNEQFF. V and J are TRBV7-9 and TRBJ2-1; TRBD1 matches at 11 bases. The V and J ends lost 5 bases and 4 bases, in that order; junction bases with no gene match: 4. Germline V gene data show CDR1 as SEHNR and CDR2 as FQNEAQ (reference sequence). The CDR3 is made up of 15 amino acids. The whole variable domain, remainder taken from reference TRBV7-9 and TRBJ2-1, is DTGVSQNPRHKITKRGQNVTFRCDPISEHNRLYWYRQTLGQGPEFLTYFQNEAQLEKSRLLSDRFSAERPKGSFSTLEIQRTEQGDSAMYLCASSQGTGGYNEQFFGPGTRLTVL.

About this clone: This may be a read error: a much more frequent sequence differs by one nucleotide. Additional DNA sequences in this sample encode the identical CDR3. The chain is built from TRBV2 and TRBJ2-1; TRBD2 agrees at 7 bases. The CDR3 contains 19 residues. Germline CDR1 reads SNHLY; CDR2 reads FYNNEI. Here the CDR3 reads CARSDGWAGEGSSYNEQFF. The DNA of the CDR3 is TGTGCCCGCAGTGATGGGTGGGCGGGGGAGGGGAGCTCCTACAATGAGCAGTTCTTC.

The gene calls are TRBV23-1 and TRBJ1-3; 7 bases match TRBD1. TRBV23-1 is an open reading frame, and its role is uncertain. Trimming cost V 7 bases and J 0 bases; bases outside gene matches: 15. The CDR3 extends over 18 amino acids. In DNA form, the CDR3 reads TGCGCCAGCACAGAGCGGGACAGAGCCTCTTTCTCTGGAAACACCATATATTTT. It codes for CASTERDRASFSGNTIYF.

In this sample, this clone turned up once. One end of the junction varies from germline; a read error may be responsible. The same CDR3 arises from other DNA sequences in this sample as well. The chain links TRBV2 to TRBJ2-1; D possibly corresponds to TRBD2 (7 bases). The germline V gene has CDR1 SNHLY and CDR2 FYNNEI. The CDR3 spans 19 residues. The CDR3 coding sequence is TGTCCCAGCTGTGAAGGGGGGGCGGGGGTGGGGAGCTCCTACAATGAGCAGTTCTTC. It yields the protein CPSCEGGAGVGSSYNEQFF.

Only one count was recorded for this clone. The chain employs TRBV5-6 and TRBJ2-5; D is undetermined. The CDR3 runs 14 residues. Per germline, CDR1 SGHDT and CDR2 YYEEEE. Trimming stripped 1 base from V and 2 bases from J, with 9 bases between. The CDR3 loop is CASSLKLIQETQYF. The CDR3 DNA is TGTGCCAGCAGCTTGAAACTGATACAAGAGACCCAGTACTTC. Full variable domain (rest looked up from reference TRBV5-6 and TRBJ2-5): DAGVTQSPTHLIKTRGQQVTLRCSPKSGHDTVSWYQQALGQGPQFIFQYYEEEERQRGNFPDRFSGHQFPNYSSELNVNALLLGDSALYLCASSLKLIQETQYFGPGTRLLVL.

The chain's CDR3 is CASTSLGRAYADTQYF. The CDR3 DNA reads as TGTGCCAGCACCTCACTAGGGAGGGCCTATGCAGATACGCAGTATTTT. The chain carries TRBV27 and TRBJ2-3, with TRBD2 matching over 7 bases. V lost 7 bases to trimming and J lost 4 bases; unmatched junction nucleotides: 14. Germline CDR1 and CDR2: MNHEY and SMNVEV (reference sequence). This CDR3 spans 16 amino acids.

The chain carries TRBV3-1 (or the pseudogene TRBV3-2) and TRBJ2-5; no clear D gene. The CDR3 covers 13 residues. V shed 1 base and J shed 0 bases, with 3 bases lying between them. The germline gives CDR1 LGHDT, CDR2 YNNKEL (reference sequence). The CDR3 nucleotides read TGTGCCAGCAGCCAAGGATACCAAGAGACCCAGTACTTC. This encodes CASSQGYQETQYF.

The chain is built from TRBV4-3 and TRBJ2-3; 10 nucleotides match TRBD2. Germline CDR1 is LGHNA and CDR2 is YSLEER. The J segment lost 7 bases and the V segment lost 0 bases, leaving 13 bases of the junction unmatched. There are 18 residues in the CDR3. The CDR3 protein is CASSQESSQRGGPYTQYF. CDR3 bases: TGCGCCAGCAGCCAAGAATCCTCCCAGCGGGGGGGTCCATATACGCAGTATTTT.

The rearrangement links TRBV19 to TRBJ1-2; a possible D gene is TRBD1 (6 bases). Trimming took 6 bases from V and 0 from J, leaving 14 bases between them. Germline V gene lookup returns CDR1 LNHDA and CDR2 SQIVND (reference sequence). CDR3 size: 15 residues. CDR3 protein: CASSDGQFSNYGYTF. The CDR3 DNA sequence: TGTGCCAGTAGCGACGGACAGTTTTCTAACTATGGCTACACCTTC. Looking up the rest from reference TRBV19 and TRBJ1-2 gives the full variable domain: DGGITQSPKYLFRKEGQNVTLSCEQNLNHDAMYWYRQDPGQGLRLIYYSQIVNDFQKGDIAEGYSVSREKKESFPLTVTSAQKNPTAFYLCASSDGQFSNYGYTFGSGTRLTVV.

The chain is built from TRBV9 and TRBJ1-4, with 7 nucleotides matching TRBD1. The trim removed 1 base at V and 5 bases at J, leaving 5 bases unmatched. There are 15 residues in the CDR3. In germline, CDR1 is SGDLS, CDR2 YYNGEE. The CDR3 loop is CASSVTAGGNEKLFF. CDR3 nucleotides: TGTGCCAGCAGCGTAACGGCAGGGGGAAATGAAAAACTGTTTTTT.

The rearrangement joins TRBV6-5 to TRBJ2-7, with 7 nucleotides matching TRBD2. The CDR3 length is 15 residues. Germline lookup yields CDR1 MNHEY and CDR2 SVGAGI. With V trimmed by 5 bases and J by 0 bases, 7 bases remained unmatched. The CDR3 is CASSREDSSSYEQYF. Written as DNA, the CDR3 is TGTGCCAGCAGTCGGGAGGATTCTAGCTCCTACGAGCAGTACTTC.

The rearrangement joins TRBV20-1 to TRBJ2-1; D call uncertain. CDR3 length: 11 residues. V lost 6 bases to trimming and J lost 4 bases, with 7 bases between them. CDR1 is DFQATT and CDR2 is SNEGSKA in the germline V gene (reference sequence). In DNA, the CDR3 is TGCAGTGCCCGACTGTACAATGAGCAGTTCTTC. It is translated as CSARLYNEQFF.